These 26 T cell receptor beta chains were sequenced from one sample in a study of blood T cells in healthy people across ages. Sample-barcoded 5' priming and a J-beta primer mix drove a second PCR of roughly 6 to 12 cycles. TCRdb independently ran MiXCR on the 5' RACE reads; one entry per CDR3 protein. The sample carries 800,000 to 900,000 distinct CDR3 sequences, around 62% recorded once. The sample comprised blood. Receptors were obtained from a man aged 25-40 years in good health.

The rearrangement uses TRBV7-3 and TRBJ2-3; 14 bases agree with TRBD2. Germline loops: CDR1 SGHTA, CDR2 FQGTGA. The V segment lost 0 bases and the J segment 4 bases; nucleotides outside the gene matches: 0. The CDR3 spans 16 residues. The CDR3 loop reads CASSLTTSGGADTQYF. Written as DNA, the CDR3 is TGTGCCAGCAGCTTAACGACTAGCGGGGGGGCAGATACGCAGTATTTT.

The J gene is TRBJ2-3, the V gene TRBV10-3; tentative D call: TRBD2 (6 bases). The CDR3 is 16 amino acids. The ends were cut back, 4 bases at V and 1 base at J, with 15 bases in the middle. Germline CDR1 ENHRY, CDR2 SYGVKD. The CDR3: CAISGGWGDRTDTQYF. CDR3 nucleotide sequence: TGTGCCATCAGTGGTGGGTGGGGGGACCGCACAGATACGCAGTATTTT.

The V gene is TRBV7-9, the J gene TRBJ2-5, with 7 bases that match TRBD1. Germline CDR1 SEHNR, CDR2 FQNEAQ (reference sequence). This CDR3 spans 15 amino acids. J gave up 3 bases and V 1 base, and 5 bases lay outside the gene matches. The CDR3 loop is CASSLGQDRKETQYF. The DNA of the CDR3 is TGTGCCAGCAGCTTAGGTCAGGACAGGAAAGAGACCCAGTACTTC. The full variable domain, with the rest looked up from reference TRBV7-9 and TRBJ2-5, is DTGVSQNPRHKITKRGQNVTFRCDPISEHNRLYWYRQTLGQGPEFLTYFQNEAQLEKSRLLSDRFSAERPKGSFSTLEIQRTEQGDSAMYLCASSLGQDRKETQYFGPGTRLLVL.

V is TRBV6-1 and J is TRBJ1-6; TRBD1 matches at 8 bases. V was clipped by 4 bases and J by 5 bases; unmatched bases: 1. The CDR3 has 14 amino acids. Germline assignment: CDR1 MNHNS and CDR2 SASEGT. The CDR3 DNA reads TGTGCCAGCAGTGGGACAGGGAATAATTCACCCCTCCACTTT. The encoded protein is CASSGTGNNSPLHF.

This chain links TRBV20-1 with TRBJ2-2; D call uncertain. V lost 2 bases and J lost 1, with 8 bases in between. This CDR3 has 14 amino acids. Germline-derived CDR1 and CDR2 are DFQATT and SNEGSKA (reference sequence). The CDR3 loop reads CSARNSLNTGELFF. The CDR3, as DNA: TGCAGTGCTAGAAACAGTCTGAACACCGGGGAGCTGTTTTTT.

This CDR3 is CASSFNRGRGNSPLHF. The DNA of the CDR3 is TGCGCCAGCAGCTTTAACAGGGGCCGGGGGAATTCACCCCTCCACTTT. This chain connects TRBV5-1 to TRBJ1-6, with 7 bases identical to TRBD1. The CDR3 covers 16 residues. J lost 7 bases, V lost 2 bases, and 9 bases had no gene match. Germline loops: CDR1 SGHRS, CDR2 YFSETQ. Drawing the rest from reference TRBV5-1 and TRBJ1-6, the complete variable domain is KAGVTQTPRYLIKTRGQQVTLSCSPISGHRSVSWYQQTPGQGLQFLFEYFSETQRNKGNFPGRFSGRQFSNSRSEMNVSTLELGDSALYLCASSFNRGRGNSPLHFGNGTRLTVT.

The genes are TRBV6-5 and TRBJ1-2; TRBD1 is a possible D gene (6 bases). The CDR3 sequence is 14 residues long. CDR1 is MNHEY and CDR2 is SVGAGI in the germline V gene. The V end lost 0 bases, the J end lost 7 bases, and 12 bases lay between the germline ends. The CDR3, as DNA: TGTGCCAGCAGTTACTCGGGCAGGGGAGGTGGCTACACCTTC. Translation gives CASSYSGRGGGYTF.

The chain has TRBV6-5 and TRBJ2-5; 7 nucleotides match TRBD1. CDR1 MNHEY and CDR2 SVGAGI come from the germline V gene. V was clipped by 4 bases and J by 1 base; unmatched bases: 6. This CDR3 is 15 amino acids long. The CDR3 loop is CASSWGAGGQETQYF. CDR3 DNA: TGTGCCAGCAGTTGGGGTGCAGGGGGCCAAGAGACCCAGTACTTC.

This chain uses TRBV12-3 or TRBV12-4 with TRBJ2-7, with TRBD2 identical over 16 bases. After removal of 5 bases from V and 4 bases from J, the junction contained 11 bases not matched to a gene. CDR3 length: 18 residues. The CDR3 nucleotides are TGTGCCAGCAGTCTATCGGGACTAGCGGGAGGGCCGCGATACGAGCAGTACTTC. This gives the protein CASSLSGLAGGPRYEQYF.

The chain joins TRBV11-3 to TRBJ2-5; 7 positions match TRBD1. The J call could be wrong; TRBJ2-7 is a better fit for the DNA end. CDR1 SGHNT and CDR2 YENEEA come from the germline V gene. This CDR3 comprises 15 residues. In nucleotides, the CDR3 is TGTGCCAGCAGCAGTGACAGGGAAAGGTCCTACGAGCAGTACTTC. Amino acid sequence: CASSSDRERSYEQYF.

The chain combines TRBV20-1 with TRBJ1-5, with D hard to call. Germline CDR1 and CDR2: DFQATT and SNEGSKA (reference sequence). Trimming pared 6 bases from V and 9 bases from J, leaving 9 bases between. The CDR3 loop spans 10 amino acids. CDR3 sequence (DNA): TGCAGTGCCGTAGGGTGGCCCCAGCATTTT. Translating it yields CSAVGWPQHF.

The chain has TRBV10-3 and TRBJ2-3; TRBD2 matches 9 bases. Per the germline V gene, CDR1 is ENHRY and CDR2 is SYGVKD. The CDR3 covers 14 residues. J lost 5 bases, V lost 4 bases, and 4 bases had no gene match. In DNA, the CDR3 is TGTGCCATCAGTGCCGCGGGGGGGGGAGATACGCAGTATTTT. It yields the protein CAISAAGGGDTQYF.

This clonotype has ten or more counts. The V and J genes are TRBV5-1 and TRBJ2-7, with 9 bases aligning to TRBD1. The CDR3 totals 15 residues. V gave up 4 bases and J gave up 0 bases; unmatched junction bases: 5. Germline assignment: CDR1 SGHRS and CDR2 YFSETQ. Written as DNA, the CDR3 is TGCGCCAGCAGCGGACAGGGGTCCTTCTCCTACGAGCAGTACTTC. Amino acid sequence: CASSGQGSFSYEQYF.

The CDR3 protein is CASSVYLEGHEQYF. The CDR3 DNA sequence: TGTGCCAGCAGTGTATACTTAGAGGGGCACGAGCAGTACTTC. V and J are TRBV27 and TRBJ2-4; D tentatively fits TRBD1 or TRBD2 (5 bases each). The J call may be wrong; the DNA end is better matched by TRBJ2-7. Germline assignment: CDR1 MNHEY and CDR2 SMNVEV (reference sequence). The CDR3 has 14 residues.

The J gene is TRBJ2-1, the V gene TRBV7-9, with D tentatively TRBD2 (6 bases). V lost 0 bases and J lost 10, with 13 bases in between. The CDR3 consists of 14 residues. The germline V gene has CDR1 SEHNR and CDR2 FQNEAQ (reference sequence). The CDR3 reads CASSLAGGTGEQFF. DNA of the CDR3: TGTGCCAGCAGCTTAGCGGGCGGGACCGGGGAGCAGTTCTTC.

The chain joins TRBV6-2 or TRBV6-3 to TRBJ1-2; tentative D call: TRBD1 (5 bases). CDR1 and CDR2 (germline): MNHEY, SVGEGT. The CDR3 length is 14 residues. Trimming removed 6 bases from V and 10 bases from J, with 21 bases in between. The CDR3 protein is CASSPPFRQTFYTF. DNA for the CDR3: TGTGCCAGCAGCCCCCCGTTCCGACAGACCTTCTACACCTTC.

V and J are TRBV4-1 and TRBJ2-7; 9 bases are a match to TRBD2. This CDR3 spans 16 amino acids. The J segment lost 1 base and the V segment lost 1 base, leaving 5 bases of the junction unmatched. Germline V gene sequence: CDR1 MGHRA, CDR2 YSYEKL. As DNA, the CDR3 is TGCGCCAGCAGCCAAGCGAGCGGGAGGCCATCCTACGAGCAGTACTTC. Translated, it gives CASSQASGRPSYEQYF.

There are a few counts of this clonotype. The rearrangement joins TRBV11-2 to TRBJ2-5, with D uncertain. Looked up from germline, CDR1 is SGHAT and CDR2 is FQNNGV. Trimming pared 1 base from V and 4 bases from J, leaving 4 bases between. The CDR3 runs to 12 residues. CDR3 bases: TGTGCCAGCAGCTTAGGGTCAGAGACCCAGTACTTC. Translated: CASSLGSETQYF.

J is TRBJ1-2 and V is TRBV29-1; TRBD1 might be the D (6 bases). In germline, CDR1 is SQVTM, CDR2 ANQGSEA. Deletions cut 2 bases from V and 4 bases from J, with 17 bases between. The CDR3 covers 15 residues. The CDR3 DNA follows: TGCAGCGTTGAAAGAAAGGCAGGGGCTTTCTATGGCTACACCTTC. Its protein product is CSVERKAGAFYGYTF.

The CDR3 region has the DNA TGCGCCAGCAGCTTACTCCCGATGAACACTGAAGCTTTCTTT. This translates into CASSLLPMNTEAFF. The J gene is TRBJ1-1, the V gene TRBV5-1; the D is unclear. Germline CDR1 reads SGHRS; CDR2 reads YFSETQ. V was trimmed by 2 bases and J by 0 bases, leaving 8 bases between them. The CDR3 loop spans 14 amino acids.

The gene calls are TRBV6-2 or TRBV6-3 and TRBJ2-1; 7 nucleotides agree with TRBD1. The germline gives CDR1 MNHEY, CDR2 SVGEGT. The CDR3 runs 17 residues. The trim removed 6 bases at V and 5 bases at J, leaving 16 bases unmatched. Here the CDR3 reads CASSRDRDPQRHNEQFF. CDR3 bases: TGTGCCAGCAGCCGCGACAGGGACCCCCAGCGTCACAATGAGCAGTTCTTC.

Here the CDR3 reads CASSPGLWDTEAFF. CDR3 sequence (DNA): TGTGCCAGCAGTCCGGGTCTCTGGGACACTGAAGCTTTCTTT. The chain combines TRBV6-2 or TRBV6-3 with TRBJ1-1; no reliable D call. CDR3 size: 14 residues. From germline, CDR1 is MNHEY and CDR2 SVGEGT. Trimming cost V 5 bases and J 3 bases, with 13 bases left between them.

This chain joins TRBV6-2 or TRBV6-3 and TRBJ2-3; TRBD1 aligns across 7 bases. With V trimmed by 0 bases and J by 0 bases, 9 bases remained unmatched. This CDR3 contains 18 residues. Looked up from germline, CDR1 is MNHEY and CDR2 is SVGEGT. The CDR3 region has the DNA TGTGCCAGCAGTTACTCGAGATTAGAGGGGGCTAGCACAGATACGCAGTATTTT. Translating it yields CASSYSRLEGASTDTQYF.

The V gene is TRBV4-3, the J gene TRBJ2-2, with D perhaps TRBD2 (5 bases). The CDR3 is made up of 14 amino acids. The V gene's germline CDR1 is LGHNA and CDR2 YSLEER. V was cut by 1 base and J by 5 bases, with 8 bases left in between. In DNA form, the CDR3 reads TGCGCCAGCAGCCAAGGCCCGGGGACCGGGGAGCTGTTTTTT. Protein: CASSQGPGTGELFF.

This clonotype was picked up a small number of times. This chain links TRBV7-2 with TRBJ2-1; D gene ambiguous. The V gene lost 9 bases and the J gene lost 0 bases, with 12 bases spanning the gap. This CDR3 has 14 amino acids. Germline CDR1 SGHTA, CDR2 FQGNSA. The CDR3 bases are TGTGCCAGTGGACGGACCAGCTCCTACAATGAGCAGTTCTTC. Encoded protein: CASGRTSSYNEQFF.

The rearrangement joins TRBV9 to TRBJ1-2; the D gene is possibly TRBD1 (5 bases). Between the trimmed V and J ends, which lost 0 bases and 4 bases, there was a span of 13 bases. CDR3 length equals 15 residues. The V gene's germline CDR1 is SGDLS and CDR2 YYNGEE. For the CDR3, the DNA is TGTGCCAGCAGCGTAGGAGGGGAACTAATCTATGGCTACACCTTC. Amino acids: CASSVGGELIYGYTF.